The rows below give T cell receptor beta chains drawn from one sample of a study of CD8 T cells in Susac syndrome. MiXCR, applied by TCRdb to the immunoSEQ multiplex PCR reads, yields one record per CDR3 protein. The sample lists 200,000 to 250,000 distinct CDR3 sequences; approximately 95% were seen once. Source material: CD4+ T cells from PBMCs. These receptors all stem from a human donor with multiple sclerosis. The CDR3 runs from the conserved cysteine through the conserved F or W.

V gene,CDR3 length,J gene,CDR3 protein
TRBV10-3,14,TRBJ2-7,CAIRGTGTSYEQYF
TRBV25-1,16,TRBJ2-5,CASSEDYEVGRETQYF
TRBV6-5,15,TRBJ2-2,CASSYSTFLTGELFF
TRBV14,16,TRBJ1-5,CASSPSRAGTNQPQHF
TRBV27,15,TRBJ2-3,CASSRTESRTDTQYF
TRBV27,15,TRBJ1-2,CASKTQGGRNYGYTF
TRBV27,19,TRBJ2-5,CASSLTSGSMAFNEETQYF
TRBV2,14,TRBJ2-6,CASSGLTGANVLTF
TRBV4-1,15,TRBJ2-4,CASSQTSPAKNIQYF
TRBV7-9,12,TRBJ2-1,CASSLEGWVQFF
TRBV3-1,14,TRBJ2-1,CASSQPAPYNEQFF
TRBV4-1,16,TRBJ2-3,CASSQDSGLGTDTQYF
TRBV28,14,TRBJ1-5,CASRYPRGSQPQHF
TRBV12-3/TRBV12-4,15,TRBJ2-3,CASSLAGGFTDTQYF
TRBV7-2,17,TRBJ1-6,CASSLAPIGVLQSPLHF
TRBV7-2,15,TRBJ1-5,CASSLSGIGNQPQHF
TRBV27,13,TRBJ1-2,CASSLKGGDGYTF
TRBV3-1,14,TRBJ2-2,CASSQGLLTGELFF
TRBV24-1,13,TRBJ2-6,CATSTPGANVLTF
TRBV3-1,14,TRBJ1-5,CASSHTGGGQPQHF
TRBV5-6,14,TRBJ1-5,CASSLGYRDQPQHF
TRBV6-5,15,TRBJ2-1,CASSYRRDRPYEQFF
TRBV3-1,13,TRBJ2-3,CASWTLKEDTQYF
TRBV5-1,15,TRBJ1-4,CASSLRTTTHEKLFF
TRBV30,12,TRBJ1-1,CACKQGGTEAFF
TRBV23-1,16,TRBJ1-2,CASSQSVGQGLYGYTF
TRBV29-1,13,TRBJ1-1,CSVEQGGNTEAFF
TRBV28,13,TRBJ1-1,CASRLVGDTEAFF
TRBV4-1,16,TRBJ2-1,CASSQDPSSSYNEQFF
TRBV3-1,15,TRBJ2-7,CASSLGQVHSYEQYF
TRBV2,15,TRBJ1-2,CASSPQGNVDYGYTF